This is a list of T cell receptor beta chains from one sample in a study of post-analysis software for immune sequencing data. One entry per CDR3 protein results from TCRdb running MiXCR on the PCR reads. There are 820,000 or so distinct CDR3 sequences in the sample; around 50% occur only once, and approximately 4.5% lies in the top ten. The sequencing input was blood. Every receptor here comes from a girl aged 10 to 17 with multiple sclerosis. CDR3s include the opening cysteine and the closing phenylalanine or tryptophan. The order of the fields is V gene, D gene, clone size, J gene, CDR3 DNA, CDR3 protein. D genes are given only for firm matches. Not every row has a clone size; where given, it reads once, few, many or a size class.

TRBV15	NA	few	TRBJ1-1	TGTGCCACCAGCAGAGATCTCGTGGCTTTCTTT	CATSRDLVAFF
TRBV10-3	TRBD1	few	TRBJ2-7	TGTGCCATCATGGGACAGGGCCACGAGCAGTACTTC	CAIMGQGHEQYF
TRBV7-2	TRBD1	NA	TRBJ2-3	TGTGCCAGCAGCGACTACAGGGGTTCCCTCACAGATACGCAGTATTTT	CASSDYRGSLTDTQYF
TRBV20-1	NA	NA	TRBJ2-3	TGCAGTGCTAGAGAAATGGGGGCGCCGACAGATACGCAGTATTTT	CSAREMGAPTDTQYF
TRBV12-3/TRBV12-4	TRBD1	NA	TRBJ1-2	TGTGCCAGCAGTCCCGGGACAGGGAGCTACACCTTC	CASSPGTGSYTF
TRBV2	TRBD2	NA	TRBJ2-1	TGTGCCAGCGGTGATAGCGGGGTCCCCTACAATGAGCAGTTCTTC	CASGDSGVPYNEQFF
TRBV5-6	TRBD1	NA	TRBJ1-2	TGTGCCAGCAGGCTTACCGGGACAGGAGACAACTATGGCTACACCTTC	CASRLTGTGDNYGYTF
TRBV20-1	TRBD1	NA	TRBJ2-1	TGCAGTGCTAGCAGGGGGCGCGGCGAGTTCTTC	CSASRGRGEFF
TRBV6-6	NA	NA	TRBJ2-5	TGTGCCAGCAGTCCCAGTGCGGGCACCCAAGAGACCCAGTACTTC	CASSPSAGTQETQYF
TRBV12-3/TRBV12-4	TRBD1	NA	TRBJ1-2	TGTGCCAGCACCGTCACAGGGGGTGGTGGCTACACCTTC	CASTVTGGGGYTF
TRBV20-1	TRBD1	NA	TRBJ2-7	TGCAGTGCATCGACAGGGTTCTCCTACGAGCAGTACTTC	CSASTGFSYEQYF
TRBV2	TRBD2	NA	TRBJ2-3	TGTGCCAGCAGTGTAGCTAGCGGCCTTAGCACAGATACGCAGTATTTT	CASSVASGLSTDTQYF
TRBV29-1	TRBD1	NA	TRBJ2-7	TGCAGCGCCAAACCAGGGACAGGTCCCTACGAGCAGTACTTC	CSAKPGTGPYEQYF
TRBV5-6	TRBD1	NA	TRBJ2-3	TGTGCCAGCAGCTTGCTTCCGGGACAGGGTTCATCAGATACGCAGTATTTT	CASSLLPGQGSSDTQYF
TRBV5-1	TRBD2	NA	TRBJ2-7	TGCGCCAGCAGCTTTAATAGCGGGACCTACGAGCAGTACTTC	CASSFNSGTYEQYF
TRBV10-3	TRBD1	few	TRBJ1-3	TGTGCCATCAGTGTCTGGACAGGGGGCACTGGAAACACCATATATTTT	CAISVWTGGTGNTIYF